This TCR beta chain emerged from a study of cytomegalovirus exposure and HLA in healthy donors. Regarding the study as a whole: Among TCR beta chains, those listed as cytomegalovirus-associated numbered about 160.

Profiled with immunoSEQ multiplex PCR; TCRdb holds only in-frame clones, not every one. Of 70,000 or so clones detected, about nine tenths appear once; the ten largest clones hold roughly 3.1%. This CDR3 comprises 13 residues. Germline V CDR1 and CDR2: SGHAT, FQNNGV. V lost 8 bases and J lost 2, with 13 bases in between. With regard to this clone: Its antigen remains unknown.

The sequencing input was PBMCs. This sequence was found in a man aged 18 to 29 in good health and CMV-seronegative. The chain carries TRBV11-2 and TRBJ2-7, with a possible D match to TRBD1 (5 bases). The CDR3 nucleotides read TGTGCCAGCCGAGAAGCAGGGCCCTACGAGCAGTACTTC. Amino acid sequence: CASREAGPYEQYF.